Detailed here is one T cell receptor (beta chain). These data originate in a study of cytomegalovirus exposure and HLA in healthy donors. Trimming left V 2 bases short and J 0 bases short, with 10 bases between. Germline values: CDR1 MNHEY, CDR2 SVGAGI. This CDR3 comprises 15 residues. Libraries were prepared by immunoSEQ multiplex PCR; TCRdb keeps only in-frame clonotypes and omits some of them. The table shows fewer than 350,000 clones, with roughly 88% occurring only once. This receptor was taken from a woman under 30 in good health and CMV-seronegative. Sequencing was done on a sample of PBMCs. This chain joins TRBV6-5 and TRBJ1-1, with D hard to call. CDR3: CASSYLRGMNTEAFF. The CDR3 DNA follows: TGTGCCAGCAGTTACCTGCGCGGAATGAACACTGAAGCTTTCTTT.